Presented here are 21 T cell receptor beta chains from one specimen sequenced in a study of PD-1 blockade in classical Hodgkin lymphoma. Time point in this sample: cycle 4 day 1 (C4D1), after 5 to 7 weeks of nivolumab. Each of the patients experienced relapse following autologous stem cell transplantation, and their brentuximab vedotin exposure differed. Sequencing was performed with immunoSEQ multiplex PCR; in TCRdb, only in-frame clones are kept and a portion is missing. Of over 50,000 clones detected, about 85% appear once; the ten largest clones hold approximately 8.4%. The specimen comprised peripheral blood mononuclear cells (PBMCs), sampled before the fourth cycle of nivolumab. These receptors originate from a human donor with classical Hodgkin lymphoma.

J is TRBJ1-2 and V is TRBV19, with D possibly matching TRBD1 (6 bases). CDR1 and CDR2 from the germline V gene are LNHDA and SQIVND (reference sequence). The CDR3 covers 13 residues. V was trimmed by 5 bases and J by 4 bases, leaving 11 bases between them. Here the CDR3 reads CASSRAGAYGYTF. CDR3 nucleotides: TGTGCCAGTAGTCGGGCAGGGGCCTATGGCTACACCTTC.

The chain uses TRBV12-5 and TRBJ1-5; D not resolved. V was clipped by 1 base and J by 6 bases, with 10 bases between them. This CDR3 region has 14 residues. Germline V CDR1 and CDR2: LGHNT, FRNRAP. The CDR3 region has the DNA TGTGCTAGTGGTTTGGGAGAGGGAGCTCAGCCCCAGCATTTT. Protein product: CASGLGEGAQPQHF. The whole variable domain, filled in from reference TRBV12-5 and TRBJ1-5, reads DARVTQTPRHKVTEMGQEVTMRCQPILGHNTVFWYRQTMMQGLELLAYFRNRAPLDDSGMPKDRFSAEMPDATLATLKIQPSEPRDSAVYFCASGLGEGAQPQHFGDGTRLSIL.

The rearrangement links TRBV5-1 to TRBJ2-2; the match to TRBD1 covers 8 bases. The CDR3 covers 15 residues. The germline V gene has CDR1 SGHRS and CDR2 YFSETQ. V trimming: 6 bases; J trimming: 2 bases; junction bases outside the gene matches: 6. The CDR3 here is CASIPDRGNTGELFF. CDR3 DNA: TGCGCCAGCATTCCTGACAGGGGTAACACCGGGGAGCTGTTTTTT.

This clone is medium-sized in the sample. The same CDR3 can be traced to other DNA sequences in this sample. The chain combines TRBV27 with TRBJ1-2; TRBD1 aligns across 10 bases. The germline CDR1 and CDR2 sequences are MNHEY and SMNVEV (reference sequence). Trimming took 5 bases from V and 6 from J; bases not matched to a gene: 6. CDR3 size: 14 residues. CDR3 nucleotide sequence: TGTGCCAGCAGTCTCACCGGGACAGGGGATGGCTACACCTTC. Translating gives CASSLTGTGDGYTF.

This chain's CDR3 is CASSLANRGNEQFF. The CDR3, as DNA: TGCGCCAGCAGCTTGGCTAACAGGGGTAATGAGCAGTTCTTC. The gene calls are TRBV5-1 and TRBJ2-1; 7 bases are shared with TRBD1. V lost 0 bases and J lost 7; bases outside the gene matches: 4. The CDR3 covers 14 residues. CDR1 is SGHRS, CDR2 YFSETQ, per germline.

The chain has TRBV5-1 and TRBJ2-5, with TRBD2 identical over 16 bases. CDR1 SGHRS and CDR2 YFSETQ come from the germline V gene. After removal of 4 bases from V and 1 base from J, the junction contained 10 bases not matched to a gene. The CDR3 is 19 residues long. The CDR3, as DNA: TGCGCCAGCAGCCCCGGGACTAGCGGGGGGGCGAACTCCCAAGAGACCCAGTACTTC. It encodes CASSPGTSGGANSQETQYF. Drawing the rest from reference TRBV5-1 and TRBJ2-5, the complete variable domain is KAGVTQTPRYLIKTRGQQVTLSCSPISGHRSVSWYQQTPGQGLQFLFEYFSETQRNKGNFPGRFSGRQFSNSRSEMNVSTLELGDSALYLCASSPGTSGGANSQETQYFGPGTRLLVL.

V is TRBV14 and J is TRBJ1-4, with D possibly being TRBD1 (5 bases). V was clipped by 5 bases and J by 12 bases, with 19 bases between them. The germline gives CDR1 SGHDN, CDR2 FVKESK. The CDR3 runs to 14 residues. The chain's CDR3 is CASSTSGTGGELFF. CDR3 DNA sequence: TGTGCCAGCAGCACTTCCGGGACCGGAGGGGAACTGTTTTTT. The full variable domain, rest sourced from reference TRBV14 and TRBJ1-4, is EAGVTQFPSHSVIEKGQTVTLRCDPISGHDNLYWYRRVMGKEIKFLLHFVKESKQDESGMPNNRFLAERTGGTYSTLKVQPAELEDSGVYFCASSTSGTGGELFFGSGTQLSVL.

V gene TRBV7-9 combines with J gene TRBJ2-7; D perhaps matches TRBD2 (5 bases). V shed 5 bases and J shed 0 bases, with 14 bases lying between them. Looked up from germline, CDR1 is SEHNR and CDR2 is FQNEAQ (reference sequence). The CDR3 totals 15 residues. The CDR3 loop is CASSQDGVLSYEQYF. The CDR3 nucleotides read TGTGCCAGCAGCCAAGACGGGGTTCTCTCCTACGAGCAGTACTTC. The variable domain in full, with the rest retrieved from reference TRBV7-9 and TRBJ2-7, is DTGVSQNPRHKITKRGQNVTFRCDPISEHNRLYWYRQTLGQGPEFLTYFQNEAQLEKSRLLSDRFSAERPKGSFSTLEIQRTEQGDSAMYLCASSQDGVLSYEQYFGPGTRLTVT.

The chain is built from TRBV18 and TRBJ1-5; D is uncertain. The CDR3 sequence is 14 residues long. Germline loops: CDR1 KGHSH, CDR2 LQKENI. V was pared by 2 bases and J by 6 bases, with 11 bases between. CDR3 sequence: CASSPSGASQPQHF. The CDR3 DNA reads TGTGCCAGCTCACCATCAGGAGCCAGTCAGCCCCAGCATTTT. The variable domain in full, with the rest retrieved from reference TRBV18 and TRBJ1-5, is NAGVMQNPRHLVRRRGQEARLRCSPMKGHSHVYWYRQLPEEGLKFMVYLQKENIIDESGMPKERFSAEFPKEGPSILRIQQVVRGDSAAYFCASSPSGASQPQHFGDGTRLSIL.

This chain uses TRBV20-1 with TRBJ1-2; D is unclear. The ends were cut back, 7 bases at V and 9 bases at J, with 15 bases in the middle. The CDR3 covers 11 residues. Germline loops: CDR1 DFQATT, CDR2 SNEGSKA (reference sequence). The CDR3: CSDIKWGSYTF. In nucleotides, the CDR3 is TGCAGTGATATAAAGTGGGGAAGCTACACCTTC.

The V and J genes are TRBV28 and TRBJ2-2; D call uncertain. This CDR3 has 15 residues. Germline V CDR1 and CDR2: MDHEN, SYDVKM. V lost 4 bases, J lost 1 base, and 10 bases lay in between. CDR3 sequence (DNA): TGTGCCAGCAGTTGGGCAGCCTTGAACACCGGGGAGCTGTTTTTT. Protein product: CASSWAALNTGELFF.

The J gene is TRBJ2-5, the V gene TRBV4-1; TRBD1 matches at 8 bases. J lost 1 base, V lost 1 base, and 8 bases had no gene match. The CDR3 runs 17 residues. CDR1 is MGHRA, CDR2 YSYEKL, per germline. For the CDR3, the DNA is TGCGCCAGCAGCCAAGGCCCCCAGGGGGCCCTCCAAGAGACCCAGTACTTC. This codes for CASSQGPQGALQETQYF.

This clone came up once. The chain carries TRBV19 and TRBJ1-2; D is possibly TRBD1 (5 bases). The CDR3 contains 14 residues. The V end was cut by 5 bases, the J end by 2 bases, with 12 bases between. Germline V lookup: CDR1 LNHDA, CDR2 SQIVND (reference sequence). CDR3 region: CASSLMTENYGYTF. The CDR3 bases are TGTGCCAGTAGTCTTATGACAGAGAACTATGGCTACACCTTC.

This clone was counted a single time. The chain carries TRBV19 and TRBJ1-4; D is undetermined. Germline assignment: CDR1 LNHDA and CDR2 SQIVND (reference sequence). The CDR3 covers 18 residues. Trimming removed 4 bases from V and 0 bases from J, with 18 bases in between. The CDR3 loop reads CASSSGGRTFATNEKLFF. The CDR3 region has the DNA TGTGCCAGTAGTAGTGGTGGACGGACCTTTGCAACTAATGAAAAACTGTTTTTT.

The chain recombines TRBV6-5 with TRBJ2-3; D might be TRBD1 (5 bases). Germline lookup yields CDR1 MNHEY and CDR2 SVGAGI. V was cut by 2 bases and J by 10 bases, with 16 bases left in between. The CDR3 length is 14 residues. CDR3 coding DNA: TGTGCCAGCAGTTACGGGGCAGGGAAGGGATCGCAGTATTTT. It is translated as CASSYGAGKGSQYF.

The rearrangement joins TRBV7-9 to TRBJ1-5; D is possibly TRBD1 (5 bases). The CDR3 extends over 12 amino acids. V lost 4 bases and J lost 6, with 7 bases in between. Germline V CDR1 and CDR2: SEHNR, FQNEAQ (reference sequence). CDR3 sequence (DNA): TGTGCCAGCAGCTCGGGACTTCAGCCCCAGCATTTT. Its translation: CASSSGLQPQHF. The full variable domain, completed using reference TRBV7-9 and TRBJ1-5, is DTGVSQNPRHKITKRGQNVTFRCDPISEHNRLYWYRQTLGQGPEFLTYFQNEAQLEKSRLLSDRFSAERPKGSFSTLEIQRTEQGDSAMYLCASSSGLQPQHFGDGTRLSIL.

J is TRBJ2-3 and V is TRBV18, with D hard to call. CDR3 size: 12 residues. The V end lost 3 bases, the J end lost 2 bases, and 3 bases lay between the germline ends. The V gene's germline CDR1 is KGHSH and CDR2 LQKENI. The CDR3 sequence: CASSPYTDTQYF. CDR3 nucleotides: TGTGCCAGCTCACCTTACACAGATACGCAGTATTTT.

The CDR3: CASSETSVQYF. CDR3 DNA sequence: TGTGCCAGCAGTGAAACCTCGGTGCAGTACTTC. This chain links TRBV2 with TRBJ2-7; no reliable D call. The CDR3 runs to 11 residues. Germline CDR1 and CDR2: SNHLY and FYNNEI. V was trimmed by 2 bases and J by 9 bases, leaving 8 bases between them.

The chain employs TRBV7-3 and TRBJ1-3; D is possibly TRBD1 (5 bases). The CDR3 is 18 residues long. The germline V gene encodes CDR1 SGHTA and CDR2 FQGTGA. V lost 3 bases and J 0 bases, leaving 18 bases between the germline ends. CDR3 protein: CASSFHLLRDLSGNTIYF. The CDR3 DNA reads TGTGCCAGCAGCTTTCACCTCTTGCGGGACCTCTCTGGAAACACCATATATTTT.

This chain connects TRBV6-5 to TRBJ2-1, with 8 positions matching TRBD2. Trimming removed 7 bases from V and 10 bases from J; junction bases left unmatched: 9. The germline V gene has CDR1 MNHEY and CDR2 SVGAGI. This CDR3 spans 13 amino acids. The CDR3 reads CASKPGGPGEQFF. The CDR3 region has the DNA TGTGCCAGCAAACCGGGGGGGCCAGGGGAGCAGTTCTTC.

The chain carries TRBV5-1 and TRBJ2-5; 8 positions match TRBD1. The junction had 8 bases not matched to a gene; V was cut back by 6 bases and J by 1 base. CDR3 length: 15 residues. CDR1 and CDR2 (germline): SGHRS, YFSETQ. The CDR3: CASTLVGTGQETQYF. The DNA for the CDR3 is TGCGCCAGCACCCTTGTCGGGACAGGCCAAGAGACCCAGTACTTC.